This T cell receptor beta chain was found in a study of T cell repertoires in cytomegalovirus infection. V gave up 4 bases and J gave up 6 bases; unmatched junction bases: 4. The CDR3 spans 14 residues. The V gene's germline CDR1 is LNHNV and CDR2 YYDKDF (reference sequence). TCRdb fed the reads into MiXCR, producing one record per CDR3 protein. The table has around 100,000 distinct CDR3 sequences, about 17% seen once; the top ten hold around 8.2%. This clonotype was detected ten times or more. This clonotype was sampled from a human donor in good health (CMV status not recorded). Some clones in this sample may be carry-over from other donors' samples. The V and J genes are TRBV15 and TRBJ1-2, with 11 bases fitting TRBD1. The specimen sequenced was PBMCs. The CDR3: CATSMGTGGHGYTF. CDR3 sequence (DNA): TGTGCCACCAGCATGGGGACAGGGGGGCATGGCTACACCTTC.